Presented here are 8 T cell receptor beta chains from one specimen sequenced in a study of shared clonotypes between healthy human individuals. Repertoires were generated with immunoSEQ multiplex PCR, while TCRdb's copy carries only in-frame clones and drops some. The top ten hold about 0.41% of the sample, which has millions of clones, 85% to 95% seen once. The sequenced material came from naive CD4+ T cells from PBMCs. The subset was: CD45RA+ positively selected. Receptor source: a man between 18 and 29 years old in good health. Some clones in this sample may be carry-over from other donors' samples.

This chain connects TRBV6-5 to TRBJ2-7, with TRBD1 as a possible D gene (5 bases). The CDR3 length is 15 residues. The germline V and J ends were trimmed by 5 bases and 0 bases, with 14 bases remaining between them. Per germline, CDR1 MNHEY and CDR2 SVGAGI. The CDR3 DNA reads as TGTGCCAGCAGTCCTCAGGGTAGATTCTCCTACGAGCAGTACTTC. Translating it yields CASSPQGRFSYEQYF.

V is TRBV6-5 and J is TRBJ1-5; D is unclear. The CDR3 has 15 amino acids. CDR1 is MNHEY, CDR2 SVGAGI, per germline. Trimming took 6 bases from V and 2 from J, leaving 14 bases between them. CDR3 sequence (DNA): TGTGCCAGCAGGACTGGGGAGGGCGGCAATCAGCCCCAGCATTTT. Amino acids: CASRTGEGGNQPQHF.

The CDR3 DNA follows: TGTGCCAGCAGCGCCCTCCCCTCCTACGAGCAGTACTTC. Encoded protein: CASSALPSYEQYF. The chain combines TRBV6-5 with TRBJ2-7; D gene unclear. Germline V gene data show CDR1 as MNHEY and CDR2 as SVGAGI. V was clipped by 6 bases and J by 0 bases, with 9 bases between them. This CDR3 has 13 amino acids.

The chain employs TRBV6-4 and TRBJ1-5, with D possibly being TRBD1 (5 bases). V gave up 6 bases and J gave up 6 bases, with 15 bases separating them. The CDR3 consists of 14 residues. Germline V CDR1 and CDR2: MRHNA, SNTAGT. The CDR3 is CASSETGPGQPQHF. In nucleotides, the CDR3 is TGTGCCAGCAGCGAAACAGGACCGGGTCAGCCCCAGCATTTT.

This sequence joins TRBV6-5 and TRBJ2-7; D remains ambiguous. The CDR3 runs 13 residues. CDR1 and CDR2 (germline): MNHEY, SVGAGI. V was clipped by 8 bases and J by 2 bases, with 13 bases between them. In DNA, the CDR3 is TGTGCCAGCGGCTTAGAATTTCCCTACGAGCAGTACTTC. Its translation is CASGLEFPYEQYF.

This chain connects TRBV7-2 to TRBJ1-2; D uncertain. The length of the CDR3 is 13 residues. V lost 2 bases and J lost 4, with 8 bases in between. Germline assignment: CDR1 SGHTA and CDR2 FQGNSA. This chain's CDR3 is CASSLTIPYGYTF. The CDR3 DNA sequence: TGTGCCAGCAGCTTAACGATACCCTATGGCTACACCTTC. The variable domain in full, completed from reference TRBV7-2 and TRBJ1-2, reads GAGVSQSPSNKVTEKGKDVELRCDPISGHTALYWYRQSLGQGLEFLIYFQGNSAPDKSGLPSDRFSAERTGGSVSTLTIQRTQQEDSAVYLCASSLTIPYGYTFGSGTRLTVV.

The rearrangement links TRBV4-3 to TRBJ2-5; no reliable D call. Deletions cut 1 base from V and 0 bases from J, with 9 bases between. The CDR3 has 15 residues. Germline CDR1 LGHNA, CDR2 YSLEER. The CDR3 nucleotides are TGCGCCAGCAGCCAAGGTACTGAGTACCAAGAGACCCAGTACTTC. Translation: CASSQGTEYQETQYF.

This chain uses TRBV27 with TRBJ2-7; weak D call: TRBD1 (6 bases). Germline CDR1 reads MNHEY; CDR2 reads SMNVEV (reference sequence). Trimming cost V 7 bases and J 4 bases, with 20 bases left between them. This CDR3 contains 15 residues. In DNA, the CDR3 is TGTGCCAGCAAAGGAGACAGGCTGGGCGCGTACGAGCAGTACTTC. Amino acid sequence: CASKGDRLGAYEQYF.